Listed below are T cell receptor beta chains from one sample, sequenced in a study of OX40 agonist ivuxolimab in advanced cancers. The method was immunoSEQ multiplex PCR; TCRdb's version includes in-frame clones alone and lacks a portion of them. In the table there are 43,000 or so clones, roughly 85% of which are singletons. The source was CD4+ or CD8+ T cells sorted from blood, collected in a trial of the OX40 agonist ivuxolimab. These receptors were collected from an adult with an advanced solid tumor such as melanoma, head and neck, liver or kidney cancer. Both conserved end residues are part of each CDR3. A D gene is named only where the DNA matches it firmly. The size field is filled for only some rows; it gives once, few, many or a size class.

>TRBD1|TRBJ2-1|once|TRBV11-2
TGTGCCAGCAGCGATGCGCTTGGACAGGGGCCCAGCAATGAGCAGTTCTTC
CASSDALGQGPSNEQFF
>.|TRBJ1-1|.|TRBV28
TGTGCCAGCACCCCTGGACAGATTTGGTTACGGAGGCCGGACACTGAAGCTTTCTTT
CASTPGQIWLRRPDTEAFF
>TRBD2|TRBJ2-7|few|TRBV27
TGTGCCAGCAGAGAGACCGGGACTACCGTTAGGGAGCAGTACTTC
CASRETGTTVREQYF
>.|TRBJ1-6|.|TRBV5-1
TGCGCCAGCAGCTTGGGATCTTCTAATTCACCCCTCCACTTT
CASSLGSSNSPLHF
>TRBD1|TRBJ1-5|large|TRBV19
TGTGCCAGTAGGACAGGGGGCAATCAGCCCCAGCATTTT
CASRTGGNQPQHF
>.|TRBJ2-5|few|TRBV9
TGTGCCAGCAGCGCCCGACAGTACGAGACCCAGTACTTC
CASSARQYETQYF
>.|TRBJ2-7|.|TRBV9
TGTGCCAGCAGCCAGCTCCCGGAGGGAGCCTACGAGCAGTACTTC
CASSQLPEGAYEQYF
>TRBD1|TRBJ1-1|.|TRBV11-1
TGTGCCAGCAGTGAAGGGGGCAGAAGGAACACTGAAGCTTTCTTT
CASSEGGRRNTEAFF
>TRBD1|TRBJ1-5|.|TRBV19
TGTGCCAGTAGTAAGGACAGGGCCCAATCCTTAAGCAATCAGCCCCAGCATTTT
CASSKDRAQSLSNQPQHF
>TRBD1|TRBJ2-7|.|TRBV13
TGTGCCAGCAGCCTCTTCCGGGACAGGGGTAACTACGAGCAGTACTTC
CASSLFRDRGNYEQYF
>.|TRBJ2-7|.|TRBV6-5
TGTGCCAGCAGTTACACAGACATCTCCCACGAGCAGTACTTC
CASSYTDISHEQYF
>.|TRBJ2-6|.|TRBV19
TGTGCCAGTACCATTACAGGCTCTGGGGCCAACGTCCTGACTTTC
CASTITGSGANVLTF
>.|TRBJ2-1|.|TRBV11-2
TGTGCCAGCAGCACCGCCGGGACTGGATACAATGAGCAGTTCTTC
CASSTAGTGYNEQFF
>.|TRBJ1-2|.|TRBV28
TGTGCCAGCAGTTTCGTGAAGATTGGGGATGCCTATGGCTACACCTTC
CASSFVKIGDAYGYTF
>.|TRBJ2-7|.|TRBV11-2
TGTGCCAGCAGCTCTTTTCTTCAGGGGAACTCCTACGAGCAGTACTTC
CASSSFLQGNSYEQYF
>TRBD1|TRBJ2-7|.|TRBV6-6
TGTGCCAGCAGTCCCGGGGGGACAGGGTTCTACGAGCAGTACTTC
CASSPGGTGFYEQYF
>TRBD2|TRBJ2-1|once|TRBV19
TGTGCCAGTAACTCCATTAGCGGGAGCCCCAACAATGAGCAGTTCTTC
CASNSISGSPNNEQFF
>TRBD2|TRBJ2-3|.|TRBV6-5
TGTGCCAGCAGTTACCGGCGGGAGGGCACAGATACGCAGTATTTT
CASSYRREGTDTQYF
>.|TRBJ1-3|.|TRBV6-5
TGTGCCAGCAAAGGGCATAGAAACACCATATATTTT
CASKGHRNTIYF
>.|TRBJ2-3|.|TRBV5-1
TGCGCCAGCAGACTGGAGGGCGCAGATACGCAGTATTTT
CASRLEGADTQYF
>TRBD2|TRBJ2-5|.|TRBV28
TGTGCCAGCAGGGGGTCGTACGCGGGAGGGCCCGGGGGTCAAGAGACCCAGTACTTC
CASRGSYAGGPGGQETQYF
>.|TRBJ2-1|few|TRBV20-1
TGCAGTTGGAGAATGGTAAATGAGCAGTTCTTC
CSWRMVNEQFF
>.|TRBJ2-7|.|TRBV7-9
TGTGCCAGCAGCATGGGGTCTAGCTCCTACGAGCAGTACTTC
CASSMGSSSYEQYF
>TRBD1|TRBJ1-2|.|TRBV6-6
TGTGCCAGCAGCTATACAGGGGGCGTTAACTATGGCTACACCTTC
CASSYTGGVNYGYTF
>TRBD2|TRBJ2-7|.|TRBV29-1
TGCAGCGTTGAAGTTTTCAGGTCGGGGGGGGAGCAGTACTTC
CSVEVFRSGGEQYF
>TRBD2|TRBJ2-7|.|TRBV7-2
TGTGCCAGCAGCTTATGGTCTAGCGGGATCTACGAGCAGTACTTC
CASSLWSSGIYEQYF
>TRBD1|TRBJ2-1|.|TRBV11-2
TGTGCCAGCAGCCGTCCCGGGACAGGGGTCCACAATGAGCAGTTCTTC
CASSRPGTGVHNEQFF
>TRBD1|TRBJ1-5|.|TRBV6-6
TGTGCCAGCAGTCATAGGGGGCGCGGGAGCAATCAGCCCCAGCATTTT
CASSHRGRGSNQPQHF
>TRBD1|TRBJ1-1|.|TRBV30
TGTGCCTGGACCCGACAGGGCTCCGCTGAAGCTTTCTTT
CAWTRQGSAEAFF
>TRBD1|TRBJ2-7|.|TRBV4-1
TGCGCCAGCAGCCAACCGGGACAGACAATCTACGAGCAGTACTTC
CASSQPGQTIYEQYF
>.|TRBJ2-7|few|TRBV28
TGTGCCAGCAGGAGGGGCTACGAGCAGTACTTC
CASRRGYEQYF